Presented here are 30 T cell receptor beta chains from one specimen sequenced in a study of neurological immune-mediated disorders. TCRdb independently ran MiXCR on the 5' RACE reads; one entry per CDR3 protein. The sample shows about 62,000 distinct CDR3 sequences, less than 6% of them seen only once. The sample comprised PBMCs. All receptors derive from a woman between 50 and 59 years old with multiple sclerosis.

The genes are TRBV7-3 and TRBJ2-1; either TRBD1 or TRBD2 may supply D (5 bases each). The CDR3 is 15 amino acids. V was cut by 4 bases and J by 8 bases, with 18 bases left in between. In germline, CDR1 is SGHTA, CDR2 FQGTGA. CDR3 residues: CASSSRTGTFDEQFF. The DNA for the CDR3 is TGTGCCAGCAGCTCCAGGACTGGGACCTTTGATGAGCAGTTCTTC.

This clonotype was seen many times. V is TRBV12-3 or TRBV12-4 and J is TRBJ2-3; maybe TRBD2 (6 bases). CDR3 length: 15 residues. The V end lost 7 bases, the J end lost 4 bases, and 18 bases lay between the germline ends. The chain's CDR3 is CASTAGSTRADTQYF. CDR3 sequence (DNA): TGTGCCAGCACCGCCGGGAGCACGAGGGCAGATACGCAGTATTTT.

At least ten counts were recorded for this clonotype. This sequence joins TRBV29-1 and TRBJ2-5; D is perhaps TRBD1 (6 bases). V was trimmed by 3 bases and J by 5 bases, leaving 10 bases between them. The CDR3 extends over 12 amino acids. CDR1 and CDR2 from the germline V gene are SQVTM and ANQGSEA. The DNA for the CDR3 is TGCAGCGTTGACCGGACAGAGGAGACCCAGTACTTC. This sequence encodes CSVDRTEETQYF.

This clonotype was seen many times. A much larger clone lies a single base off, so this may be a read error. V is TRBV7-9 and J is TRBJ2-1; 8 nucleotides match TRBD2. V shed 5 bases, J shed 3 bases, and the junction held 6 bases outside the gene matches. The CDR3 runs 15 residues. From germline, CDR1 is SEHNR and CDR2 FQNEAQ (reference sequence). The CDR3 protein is CASSVGTRGYNEQFF. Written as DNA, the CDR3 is TGTGCCAGCAGCGTAGGGACTAGAGGCTACAATGAGCAGTTCTTC. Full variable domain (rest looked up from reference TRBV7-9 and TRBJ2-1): DTGVSQNPRHKITKRGQNVTFRCDPISEHNRLYWYRQTLGQGPEFLTYFQNEAQLEKSRLLSDRFSAERPKGSFSTLEIQRTEQGDSAMYLCASSVGTRGYNEQFFGPGTRLTVL.

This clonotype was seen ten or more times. In DNA, the CDR3 is TGTGCCAGCAGCGGGCGGACAGGGGACACTGAAGCTTTCTTT. Its protein product is CASSGRTGDTEAFF. The V gene is TRBV7-8, the J gene TRBJ1-1, with 9 bases that match TRBD1. V was clipped by 5 bases and J by 3 bases; unmatched bases: 4. Germline assignment: CDR1 SGHVS and CDR2 FQNEAQ. The CDR3 spans 14 residues. The whole variable domain, filled in from reference TRBV7-8 and TRBJ1-1, reads GAGVSQSPRYKVAKRGQDVALRCDPISGHVSLFWYQQALGQGPEFLTYFQNEAQLDKSGLPSDRFFAERPEGSVSTLKIQRTQQEDSAVYLCASSGRTGDTEAFFGQGTRLTVV.

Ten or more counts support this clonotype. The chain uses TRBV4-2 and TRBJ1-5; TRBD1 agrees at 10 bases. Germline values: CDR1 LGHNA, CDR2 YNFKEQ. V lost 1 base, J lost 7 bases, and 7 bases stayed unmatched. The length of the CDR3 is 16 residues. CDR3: CASSQGVGTGDQPQHF. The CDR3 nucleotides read TGTGCCAGCAGCCAAGGAGTAGGGACAGGGGACCAGCCCCAGCATTTT.

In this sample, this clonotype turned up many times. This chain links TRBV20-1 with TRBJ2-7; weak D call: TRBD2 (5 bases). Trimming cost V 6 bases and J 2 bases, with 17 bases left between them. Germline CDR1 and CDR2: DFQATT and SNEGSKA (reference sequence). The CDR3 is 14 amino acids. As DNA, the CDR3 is TGCAGTGCCCCCAACCTCCTCGGGACCTACGAGCAGTACTTC. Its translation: CSAPNLLGTYEQYF.

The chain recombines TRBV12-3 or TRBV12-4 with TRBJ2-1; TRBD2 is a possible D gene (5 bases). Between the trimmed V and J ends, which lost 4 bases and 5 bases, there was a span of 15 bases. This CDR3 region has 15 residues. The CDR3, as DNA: TGTGCCAGCAGTTCACACCGGGAAGTTAACAATGAGCAGTTCTTC. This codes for CASSSHREVNNEQFF.

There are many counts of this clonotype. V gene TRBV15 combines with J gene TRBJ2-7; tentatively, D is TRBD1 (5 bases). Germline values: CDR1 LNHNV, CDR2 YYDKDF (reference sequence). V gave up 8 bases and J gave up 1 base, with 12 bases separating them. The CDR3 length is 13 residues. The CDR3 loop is CATGAALSYEQYV. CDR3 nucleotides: TGTGCCACCGGGGCCGCCCTTTCCTACGAGCAGTACGTC.

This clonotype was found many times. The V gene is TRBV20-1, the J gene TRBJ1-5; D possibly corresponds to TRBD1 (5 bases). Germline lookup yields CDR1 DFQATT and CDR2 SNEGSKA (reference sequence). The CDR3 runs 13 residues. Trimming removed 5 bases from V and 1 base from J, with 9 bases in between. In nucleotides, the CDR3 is TGCAGTGCTGACCGGGACAGCAATCAGCCCCAGCATTTT. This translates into CSADRDSNQPQHF.

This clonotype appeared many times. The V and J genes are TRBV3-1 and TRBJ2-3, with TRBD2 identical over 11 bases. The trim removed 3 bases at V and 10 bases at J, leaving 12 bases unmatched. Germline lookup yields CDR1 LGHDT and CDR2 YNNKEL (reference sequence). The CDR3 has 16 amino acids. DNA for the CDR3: TGTGCCAGCAGCCACGGTAGCGGGGGGGCCGTTGCTGCGCAGTATTTT. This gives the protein CASSHGSGGAVAAQYF.

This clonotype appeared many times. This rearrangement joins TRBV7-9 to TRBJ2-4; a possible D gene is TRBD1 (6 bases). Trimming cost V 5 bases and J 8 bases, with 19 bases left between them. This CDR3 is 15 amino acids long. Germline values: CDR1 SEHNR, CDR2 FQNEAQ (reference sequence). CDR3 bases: TGTGCCAGCAGCCCCTTCCGGGACATGACCGACATTCAGTACTTC. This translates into CASSPFRDMTDIQYF. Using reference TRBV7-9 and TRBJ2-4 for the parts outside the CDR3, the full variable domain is DTGVSQNPRHKITKRGQNVTFRCDPISEHNRLYWYRQTLGQGPEFLTYFQNEAQLEKSRLLSDRFSAERPKGSFSTLEIQRTEQGDSAMYLCASSPFRDMTDIQYFGAGTRLSVL.

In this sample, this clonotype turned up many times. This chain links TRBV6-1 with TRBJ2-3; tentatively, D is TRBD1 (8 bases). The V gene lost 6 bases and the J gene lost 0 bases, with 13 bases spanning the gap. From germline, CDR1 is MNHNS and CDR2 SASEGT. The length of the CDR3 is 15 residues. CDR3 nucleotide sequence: TGTGCCAGCAGCTACAGGGGGGGGAGCACAGATACGCAGTATTTT. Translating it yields CASSYRGGSTDTQYF.

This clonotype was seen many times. CDR3 nucleotide sequence: TGCGCCAGCAGCTCTGGGGTCGGCTCCTACGAGCAGTACGTC. Translation gives CASSSGVGSYEQYV. This rearrangement joins TRBV5-1 to TRBJ2-7; the D is unclear. The CDR3 is 14 amino acids. V was trimmed by 3 bases and J by 0 bases, leaving 10 bases between them. Germline V CDR1 and CDR2: SGHRS, YFSETQ.

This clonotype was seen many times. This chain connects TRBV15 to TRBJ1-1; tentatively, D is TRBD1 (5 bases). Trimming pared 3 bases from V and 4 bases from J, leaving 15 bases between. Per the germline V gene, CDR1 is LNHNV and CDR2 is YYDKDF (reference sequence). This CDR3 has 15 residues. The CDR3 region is CATSSPFLGGTEAFF. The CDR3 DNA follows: TGTGCCACCAGCAGTCCCTTTCTGGGGGGCACTGAAGCTTTCTTT.

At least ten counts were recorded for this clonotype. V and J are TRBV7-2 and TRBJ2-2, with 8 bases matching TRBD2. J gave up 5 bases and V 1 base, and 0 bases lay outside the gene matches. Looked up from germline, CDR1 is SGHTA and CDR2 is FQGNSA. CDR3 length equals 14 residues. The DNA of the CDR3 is TGTGCCAGCAGCTTAGGCGGGGGGACCGGGGAGCTGTTTTTT. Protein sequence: CASSLGGGTGELFF.

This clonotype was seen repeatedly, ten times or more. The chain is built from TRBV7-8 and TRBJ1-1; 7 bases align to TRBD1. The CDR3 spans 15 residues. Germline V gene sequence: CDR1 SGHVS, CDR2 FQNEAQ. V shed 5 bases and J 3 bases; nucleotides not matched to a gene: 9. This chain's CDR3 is CASSTRQGRDTEAFF. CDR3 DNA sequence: TGTGCCAGCAGCACTCGACAGGGCAGGGACACTGAAGCTTTCTTT.

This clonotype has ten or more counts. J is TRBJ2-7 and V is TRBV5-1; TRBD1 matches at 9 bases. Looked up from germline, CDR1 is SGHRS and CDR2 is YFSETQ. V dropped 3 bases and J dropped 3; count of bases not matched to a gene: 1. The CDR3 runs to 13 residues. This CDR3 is CASSWGQGYEQYV. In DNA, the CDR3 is TGCGCCAGCAGCTGGGGACAGGGCTACGAGCAGTACGTC.

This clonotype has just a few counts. The CDR3 is CSVEGQTYNEQFF. CDR3 DNA sequence: TGCAGCGTTGAAGGCCAAACATACAATGAGCAGTTCTTC. This sequence joins TRBV29-1 and TRBJ2-1; D call uncertain. The CDR3 is 13 residues long. The V gene's germline CDR1 is SQVTM and CDR2 ANQGSEA. V dropped 1 base and J dropped 4 bases, with 8 bases sitting between them.

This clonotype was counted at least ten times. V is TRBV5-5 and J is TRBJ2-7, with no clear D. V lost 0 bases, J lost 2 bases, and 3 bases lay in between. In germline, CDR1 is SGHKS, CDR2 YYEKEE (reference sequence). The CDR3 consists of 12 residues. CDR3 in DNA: TGTGCCAGCAGCTTGGGAGCCTACGAGCAGTACGTC. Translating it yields CASSLGAYEQYV.

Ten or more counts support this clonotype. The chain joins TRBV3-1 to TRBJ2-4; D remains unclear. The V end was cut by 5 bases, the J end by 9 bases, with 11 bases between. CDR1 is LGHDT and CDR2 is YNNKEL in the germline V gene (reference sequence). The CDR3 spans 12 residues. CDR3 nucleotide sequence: TGTGCCAGCAGCTATCGCATCGGCATTCAGTACTTC. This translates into CASSYRIGIQYF.

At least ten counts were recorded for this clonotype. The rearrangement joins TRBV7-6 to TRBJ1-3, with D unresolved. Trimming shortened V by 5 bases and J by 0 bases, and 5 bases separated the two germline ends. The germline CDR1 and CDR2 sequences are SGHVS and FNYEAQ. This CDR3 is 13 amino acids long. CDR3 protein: CASSRFSGNTIYF. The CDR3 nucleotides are TGTGCCAGCAGCCGGTTCTCTGGAAACACCATATATTTT.

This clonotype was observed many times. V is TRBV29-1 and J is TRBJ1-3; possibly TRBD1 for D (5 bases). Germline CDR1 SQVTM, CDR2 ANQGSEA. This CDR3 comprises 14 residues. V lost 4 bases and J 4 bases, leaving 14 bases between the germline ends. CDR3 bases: TGCAGCGTTGGAGAGTTGGCAGGGGGAAACACCATATATTTT. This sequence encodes CSVGELAGGNTIYF.

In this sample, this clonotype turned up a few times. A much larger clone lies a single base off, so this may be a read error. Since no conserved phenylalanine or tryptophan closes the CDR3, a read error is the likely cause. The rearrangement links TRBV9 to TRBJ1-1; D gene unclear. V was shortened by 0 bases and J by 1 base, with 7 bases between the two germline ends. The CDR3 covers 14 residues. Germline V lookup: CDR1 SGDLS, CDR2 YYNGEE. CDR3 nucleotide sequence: TGTGCCAGCAGCGTAGCTCCGGGGAACACTGAAGCTTTCTGT. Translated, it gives CASSVAPGNTEAFC.

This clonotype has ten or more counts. The CDR3 DNA reads as TGCGCCAGCAGACCTAGCGGCTCCTACAATGAGCAGTTCTTC. It is translated as CASRPSGSYNEQFF. The rearrangement uses TRBV5-1 and TRBJ2-1, with 7 bases that match TRBD2. J was trimmed by 0 bases and V by 5 bases; bases with no gene match: 2. CDR3 size: 14 residues. From germline, CDR1 is SGHRS and CDR2 YFSETQ.

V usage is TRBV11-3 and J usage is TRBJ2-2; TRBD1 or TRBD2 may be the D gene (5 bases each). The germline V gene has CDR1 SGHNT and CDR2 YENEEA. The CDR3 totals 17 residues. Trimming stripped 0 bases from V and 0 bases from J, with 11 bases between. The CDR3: CASSLDGATANTGELFF. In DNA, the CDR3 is TGTGCCAGCAGCTTAGACGGGGCCACCGCGAACACCGGGGAGCTGTTTTTT.

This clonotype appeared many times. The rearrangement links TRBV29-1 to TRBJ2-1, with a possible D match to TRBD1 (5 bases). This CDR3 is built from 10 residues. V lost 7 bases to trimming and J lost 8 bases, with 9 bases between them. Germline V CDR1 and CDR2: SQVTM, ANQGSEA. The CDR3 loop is CSAVGDEQFF. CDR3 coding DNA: TGCAGCGCCGTAGGGGATGAGCAGTTCTTC.

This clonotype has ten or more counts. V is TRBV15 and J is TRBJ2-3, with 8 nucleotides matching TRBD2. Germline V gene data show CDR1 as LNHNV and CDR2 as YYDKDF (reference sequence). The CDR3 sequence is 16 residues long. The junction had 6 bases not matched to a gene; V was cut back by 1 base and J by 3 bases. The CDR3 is CATSRVGGGKTDTQYF. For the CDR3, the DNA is TGTGCCACCAGCAGAGTGGGCGGGGGGAAGACAGATACGCAGTATTTT.

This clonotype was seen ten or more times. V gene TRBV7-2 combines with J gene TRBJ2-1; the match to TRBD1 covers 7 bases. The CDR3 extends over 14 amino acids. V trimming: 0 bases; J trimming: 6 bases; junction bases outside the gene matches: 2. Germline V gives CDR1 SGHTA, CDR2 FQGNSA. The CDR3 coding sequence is TGTGCCAGCAGCTTAGCACAGGGGAGCAATGAGCAGTTCTTC. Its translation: CASSLAQGSNEQFF.

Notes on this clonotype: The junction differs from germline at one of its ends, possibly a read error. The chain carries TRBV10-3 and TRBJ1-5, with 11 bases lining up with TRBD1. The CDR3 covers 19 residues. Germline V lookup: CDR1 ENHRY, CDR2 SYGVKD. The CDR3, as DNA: TGTGCCATCAGTGAGTCACCGGGACAGGGGGTTTATAGCAATCAGCCCCAGAATTTT. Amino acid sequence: CAISESPGQGVYSNQPQNF.